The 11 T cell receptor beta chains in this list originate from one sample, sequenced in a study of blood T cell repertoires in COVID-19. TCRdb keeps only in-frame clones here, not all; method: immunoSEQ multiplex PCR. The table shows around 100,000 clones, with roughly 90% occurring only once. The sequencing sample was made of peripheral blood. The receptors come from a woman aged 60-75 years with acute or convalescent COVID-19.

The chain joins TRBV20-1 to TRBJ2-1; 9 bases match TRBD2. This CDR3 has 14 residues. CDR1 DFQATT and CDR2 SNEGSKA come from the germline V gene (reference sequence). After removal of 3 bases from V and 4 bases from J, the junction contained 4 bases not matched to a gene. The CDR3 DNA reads TGCAGTGCTAGTAAGACTAGCGGATACAATGAGCAGTTCTTC. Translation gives CSASKTSGYNEQFF.

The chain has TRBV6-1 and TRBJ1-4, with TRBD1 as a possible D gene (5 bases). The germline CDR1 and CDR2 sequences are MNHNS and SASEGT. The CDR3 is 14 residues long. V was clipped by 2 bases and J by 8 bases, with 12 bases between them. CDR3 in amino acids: CASSESQGSEKLFF. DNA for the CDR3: TGTGCCAGCAGTGAATCCCAGGGAAGCGAAAAACTGTTTTTT.

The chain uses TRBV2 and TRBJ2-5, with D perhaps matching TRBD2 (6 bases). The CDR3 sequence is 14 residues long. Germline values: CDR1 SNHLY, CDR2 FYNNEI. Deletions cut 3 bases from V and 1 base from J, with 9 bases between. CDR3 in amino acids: CASSEDYVQETQYF. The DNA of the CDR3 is TGTGCCAGCAGTGAGGACTACGTCCAAGAGACCCAGTACTTC.

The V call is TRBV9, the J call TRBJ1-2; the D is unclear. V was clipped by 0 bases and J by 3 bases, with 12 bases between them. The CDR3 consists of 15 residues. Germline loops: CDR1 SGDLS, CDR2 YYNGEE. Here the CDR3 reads CASSVETRFDYGYTF. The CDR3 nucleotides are TGTGCCAGCAGCGTAGAAACCAGGTTTGACTATGGCTACACCTTC.

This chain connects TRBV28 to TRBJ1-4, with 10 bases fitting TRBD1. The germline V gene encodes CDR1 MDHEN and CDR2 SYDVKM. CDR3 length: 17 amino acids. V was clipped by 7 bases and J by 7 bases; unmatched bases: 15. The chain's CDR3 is CASTSTSPGTGVEKLFF. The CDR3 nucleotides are TGTGCCAGCACATCAACCAGCCCCGGGACAGGGGTTGAAAAACTGTTTTTT.

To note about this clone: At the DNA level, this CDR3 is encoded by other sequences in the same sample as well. CDR3 DNA: TGTGCCAGCAGCACACCAGGACAGCGGGAGCAGTTCTTC. This translates into CASSTPGQREQFF. The chain combines TRBV9 with TRBJ2-1, with D possibly TRBD1 on 6 matching bases. The CDR3 runs 13 residues. V gave up 4 bases and J gave up 10 bases, with 15 bases separating them. CDR1 is SGDLS and CDR2 is YYNGEE in the germline V gene. Filled out from reference TRBV9 and TRBJ2-1, the complete variable domain reads DSGVTQTPKHLITATGQRVTLRCSPRSGDLSVYWYQQSLDQGLQFLIQYYNGEERAKGNILERFSAQQFPDLHSELNLSSLELGDSALYFCASSTPGQREQFFGPGTRLTVL.

For the CDR3, the DNA is TGCAGCGTGGGACTGGGCGGACCCAACGACTACAATGAGCAGTTCTTC. It is translated as CSVGLGGPNDYNEQFF. The chain combines TRBV29-1 with TRBJ2-1; D is possibly TRBD2 (6 bases). The CDR3 extends over 16 amino acids. CDR1 and CDR2 from the germline V gene are SQVTM and ANQGSEA. V lost 6 bases and J lost 3, with 21 bases in between.

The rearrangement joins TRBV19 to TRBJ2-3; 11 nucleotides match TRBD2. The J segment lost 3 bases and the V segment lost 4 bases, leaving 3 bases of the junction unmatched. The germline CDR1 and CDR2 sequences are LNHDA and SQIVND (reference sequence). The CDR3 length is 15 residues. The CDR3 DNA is TGTGCCAGTAGTACGACTAGCGGGGTGACAGATACGCAGTATTTT. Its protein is CASSTTSGVTDTQYF.

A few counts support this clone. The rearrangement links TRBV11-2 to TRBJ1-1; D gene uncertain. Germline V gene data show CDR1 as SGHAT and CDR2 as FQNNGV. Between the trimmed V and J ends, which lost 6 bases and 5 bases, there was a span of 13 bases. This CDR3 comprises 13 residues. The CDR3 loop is CASSLNSVTEAFF. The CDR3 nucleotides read TGTGCCAGCAGTTTAAACAGTGTAACTGAAGCTTTCTTT.

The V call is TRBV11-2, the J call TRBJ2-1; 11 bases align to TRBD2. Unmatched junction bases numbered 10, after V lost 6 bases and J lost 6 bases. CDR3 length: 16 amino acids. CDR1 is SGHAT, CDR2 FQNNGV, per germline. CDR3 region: CASRPPSSGGSNEQFF. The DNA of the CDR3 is TGTGCCAGCAGACCTCCCTCTAGCGGGGGGAGCAATGAGCAGTTCTTC.

CDR3 sequence (DNA): TGTGCCAGCATCCCTGGAGCTAACTATGGCTACACCTTC. It specifies CASIPGANYGYTF. The chain couples TRBV28 to TRBJ1-2; D is uncertain. The CDR3 spans 13 residues. Germline loops: CDR1 MDHEN, CDR2 SYDVKM. V lost 7 bases and J 0 bases, leaving 9 bases between the germline ends.